This is a list of T cell receptor beta chains from one sample in a study of beta chain features in type 1 diabetes. This table comes from immunoSEQ multiplex PCR, and its TCRdb copy is limited to in-frame clones, with some not included. The sample has some 270,000 clones, around 7.8% seen once. The sample consisted of central memory CD4+ T cells from blood. These receptors came from a woman aged 18-35 years in good health. Each CDR3 is given with its conserved first and last residue. Each record gives: V gene, D gene, clone size, J gene, CDR3 DNA, CDR3 protein. The D gene is left open where the match is weak. Only part of the rows carry a size: once, few, many, or a class if the clone is expanded.

V: TRBV7-8
D: TRBD2
size: -
J: TRBJ2-5
DNA: TGTGCCAGCAGCTTTGAGCGGGGGGCGTGGTTGGACCAAGAGACCCAGTACTTC
CDR3: CASSFERGAWLDQETQYF

V: TRBV19
D: TRBD1
size: -
J: TRBJ1-5
DNA: TGTGCCAGTGCCGGGACAGGGAATCAGCCCCAGCATTTT
CDR3: CASAGTGNQPQHF

V: TRBV4-2
D: -
size: few
J: TRBJ2-5
DNA: TGTGCCAGCAGCCGTGGGAGGAGTCAAGAGACCCAGTACTTC
CDR3: CASSRGRSQETQYF

V: TRBV5-4
D: -
size: many
J: TRBJ2-5
DNA: TGTGCCAGCAGCTTTTCCTCCAGCCCTGAGACCCAGTACTTC
CDR3: CASSFSSSPETQYF

V: TRBV19
D: -
size: -
J: TRBJ1-5
DNA: TGTGCCAGTGACCGAGGAGACAATCAGCCCCAGCATTTT
CDR3: CASDRGDNQPQHF

V: TRBV4-2
D: -
size: many
J: TRBJ2-5
DNA: TGTGCCAGCAGCCAAGACTATACCGGCTACCAAGAGACCCAGTACTTC
CDR3: CASSQDYTGYQETQYF

V: TRBV5-4
D: -
size: -
J: TRBJ2-5
DNA: TGTGCCAGCAGGATAACAGGGTACCAAGAGACCCAGTACTTC
CDR3: CASRITGYQETQYF

V: TRBV6-6
D: -
size: few
J: TRBJ2-1
DNA: TGTGCCAGCAGTTTTTCAGCTAATGAGCAGTTCTTC
CDR3: CASSFSANEQFF

V: TRBV7-2
D: -
size: few
J: TRBJ2-7
DNA: TGTGCCAGCAGACCAGACCGCTACTCCTACGAGCAGTACTTC
CDR3: CASRPDRYSYEQYF

V: TRBV9
D: TRBD2
size: few
J: TRBJ2-2
DNA: TGTGCCAGCAGCCCCCGACTAGCGGGGCCATTGAACACCGGGGAGCTGTTTTTT
CDR3: CASSPRLAGPLNTGELFF

V: TRBV15
D: -
size: many
J: TRBJ2-1
DNA: TGTGCCACCAGCAGAGATCCCGGACAGAACTACAATGAGCAGTTCTTC
CDR3: CATSRDPGQNYNEQFF

V: TRBV7-2
D: -
size: -
J: TRBJ1-1
DNA: TGTGCCAGCAGCGCCCCGTGGGGCGCCAAGAGCACTGAAGCTTTCTTT
CDR3: CASSAPWGAKSTEAFF

V: TRBV5-8
D: TRBD2
size: -
J: TRBJ2-5
DNA: TGTGCCAGCAGCTTGAGGTTGATAAGCGGGGGGGATCAACAAGAGACCCAGTACTTC
CDR3: CASSLRLISGGDQQETQYF

V: TRBV9
D: -
size: -
J: TRBJ1-4
DNA: TGTGCCAGCAGCTCTCCAGGGGTCAGCGAAAAACTGTTTTTT
CDR3: CASSSPGVSEKLFF

V: TRBV7-9
D: TRBD2
size: -
J: TRBJ2-1
DNA: TGTGCCAGCAGCCCAACGGGCGGGGGGGCCTATCTTGGGCACAATGAGCAGTTCTTC
CDR3: CASSPTGGGAYLGHNEQFF

V: TRBV29-1
D: -
size: few
J: TRBJ1-5
DNA: TGCAGCGTTCGGGGGCACGGGGGGAGCAATCAGCCCCAGCATTTT
CDR3: CSVRGHGGSNQPQHF

V: TRBV21-1
D: -
size: few
J: TRBJ2-7
DNA: TGTGCCAGCAGCAGATCTAGCGAGCAGTACTTC
CDR3: CASSRSSEQYF

V: TRBV15
D: -
size: few
J: TRBJ2-1
DNA: TGTGCCACCAGCAGAGAACCGGGGCTAGAGGCCAATGAGCAGTTCTTC
CDR3: CATSREPGLEANEQFF

V: TRBV18
D: -
size: few
J: TRBJ1-1
DNA: TGTGCCAGCTCTCCCTCTGTGAACACTGAAGCTTTCTTT
CDR3: CASSPSVNTEAFF

V: TRBV29-1
D: -
size: few
J: TRBJ2-5
DNA: TGCAGCGCAAATACACCAGAGACCCAGTACTTC
CDR3: CSANTPETQYF

V: TRBV5-4
D: -
size: few
J: TRBJ2-3
DNA: TGTGCCAGCAGCTGGGGCAACAGGGGGGGGCCAGATACGCAGTATTTT
CDR3: CASSWGNRGGPDTQYF

V: TRBV18
D: TRBD1
size: few
J: TRBJ1-4
DNA: TGTGCCAGCTCATCGACTCTAACAGGGGGCTATGAAAAACTGTTTTTT
CDR3: CASSSTLTGGYEKLFF

V: TRBV18
D: -
size: few
J: TRBJ2-2
DNA: TGTGCCAGCTCACCACGGGCCAGGAACACCGGGGAGCTGTTTTTT
CDR3: CASSPRARNTGELFF

V: TRBV18
D: TRBD1
size: -
J: TRBJ2-5
DNA: TGTGCCAGCTCACCACCGGAGACAGGGGAAGAGACCCAGTACTTC
CDR3: CASSPPETGEETQYF

V: TRBV6-5
D: -
size: -
J: TRBJ2-2
DNA: TGTGCCAGCAGTTTCGGCAGAACCGGGGAGCTGTTTTTT
CDR3: CASSFGRTGELFF

V: TRBV5-8
D: -
size: many
J: TRBJ2-1
DNA: TGTGCCAGCAGCTCTCAGGGCGCGGGGTACAATGAGCAGTTCTTC
CDR3: CASSSQGAGYNEQFF

V: TRBV5-6
D: -
size: many
J: TRBJ1-4
DNA: TGTGCCAGCAGCCGCAACCGAGGTGAAAAACTGTTTTTT
CDR3: CASSRNRGEKLFF